Below, 4 T cell receptor beta chains from the same sample are listed, as sequenced in a study of CD8+CD57+ T cells in acquired aplastic anemia. The use of genomic DNA as template underpinned the TCR beta VDJ and CDR3 profiling. TCRdb re-analysed the reads in MiXCR, keeping a single row per CDR3 protein. The data show about 160,000 distinct CDR3 sequences, with around 47% seen just once and about 2.9% held by the top ten. Sequenced patients had shown CD8+CD57+ cell expansion by flow cytometry. The sample comprised sorted CD4+, CD8+, or CD8+CD57+ T cells (not recorded which) from PBMCs. Receptors were obtained from a human donor with aplastic anemia.

In its sample, this clonotype was seen many times. The chain is built from TRBV5-1 and TRBJ2-3; 9 nucleotides line up with TRBD1. V lost 2 bases and J lost 2; bases outside the gene matches: 6. Per germline, CDR1 SGHRS and CDR2 YFSETQ. CDR3 length equals 16 residues. The CDR3 reads CASSFGQGPSTDTQYF. Written as DNA, the CDR3 is TGCGCCAGCAGCTTTGGACAGGGGCCATCCACAGATACGCAGTATTTT.

This clonotype was observed many times. Here the CDR3 DNA reads TGTGCCAGCAGCCCCGGACAGGGCTTGGCAGATACGCAGTATTTT. It codes for CASSPGQGLADTQYF. The chain has TRBV7-9 and TRBJ2-3, with 8 bases fitting TRBD1. The CDR3 has 15 amino acids. After removal of 5 bases from V and 4 bases from J, the junction contained 8 bases not matched to a gene. Germline values: CDR1 SEHNR, CDR2 FQNEAQ (reference sequence). Full variable domain (remainder filled in from reference TRBV7-9 and TRBJ2-3): DTGVSQNPRHKITKRGQNVTFRCDPISEHNRLYWYRQTLGQGPEFLTYFQNEAQLEKSRLLSDRFSAERPKGSFSTLEIQRTEQGDSAMYLCASSPGQGLADTQYFGPGTRLTVL.

CDR3 bases: TGTGCCAGCGGACCCCATACAGGGTCGACCCTTGAAGCTTTCTTT. Translation gives CASGPHTGSTLEAFF. The chain joins TRBV27 to TRBJ1-1; a weak D match, TRBD1 (6 bases). The germline CDR1 and CDR2 sequences are MNHEY and SMNVEV (reference sequence). V was cut by 8 bases and J by 7 bases, with 23 bases left in between. CDR3 length: 15 amino acids.

This clonotype was detected ten times or more. The CDR3 coding sequence is TGTGCCAGCAGTGTTAAGACAGATACGCAGTATTTT. This translates into CASSVKTDTQYF. This rearrangement joins TRBV2 to TRBJ2-3; D is uncertain. CDR3 length: 12 residues. CDR1 and CDR2 from the germline V gene are SNHLY and FYNNEI. Deletions cut 4 bases from V and 3 bases from J, with 5 bases between.